Listed here are 18 T cell receptor beta chains from one sample, sequenced in a study of T-cell reconstitution after alpha-beta-depleted transplantation in children. The library targeted TCRbeta and was prepared with unique molecular identifiers. One entry per CDR3 protein, called by TCRdb with MiXCR from the PCR reads. The data show under 450,000 distinct CDR3 sequences, under 20% seen once. The input for sequencing was PBMCs, mostly from graft donor cells, taken 360 days after TCRalphabeta/CD19-depleted stem cell transplant. Receptors were obtained from a boy in the first two years of life who had a stem cell transplant for Wiskott-Aldrich syndrome, so the T cells may come from the graft donor.

This clonotype was counted a few times. V and J are TRBV7-2 and TRBJ2-7; the D is unclear. Germline V CDR1 and CDR2: SGHTA, FQGNSA. This CDR3 is built from 15 residues. Trimming took off 3 bases at V and 0 bases at J, with 12 bases between the two ends. CDR3 sequence (DNA): TGTGCCAGCAGCTTGGGCTTTGGGCCCTCCTACGAGCAGTACTTC. Amino acids: CASSLGFGPSYEQYF.

The chain combines TRBV3-1 with TRBJ2-1; D is perhaps TRBD1 (5 bases). This CDR3 comprises 14 residues. In germline, CDR1 is LGHDT, CDR2 YNNKEL (reference sequence). The V and J ends lost 1 base and 9 bases respectively, with 13 bases between them. The CDR3 sequence: CASSQVPGQFEQFF. DNA of the CDR3: TGTGCCAGCAGCCAAGTCCCAGGACAATTTGAGCAGTTCTTC.

V and J are TRBV20-1 and TRBJ2-7, with 7 bases aligning to TRBD2. Germline V gene lookup returns CDR1 DFQATT and CDR2 SNEGSKA (reference sequence). Trimming at V came to 3 bases and at J to 6 bases, leaving 5 bases not matched to a gene. There are 12 residues in the CDR3. The CDR3 DNA reads TGCAGTGCTAGGAAAGGGAGGGTCGAGCAGTACTTC. Residues: CSARKGRVEQYF.

The V call is TRBV12-3 or TRBV12-4, the J call TRBJ2-6; TRBD1 matches at 7 bases. J lost 3 bases, V lost 5 bases, and 13 bases had no gene match. CDR3 length equals 18 residues. CDR3 coding DNA: TGTGCCAGCAGTCCCTTAAGGGGGCATTACGATGGGGCCAACGTCCTGACTTTC. Its protein is CASSPLRGHYDGANVLTF.

This clonotype was recorded a few times. The V gene is TRBV20-1, the J gene TRBJ2-3; 8 bases align to TRBD2. The CDR3 runs 14 residues. The ends lost 5 bases at V and 6 bases at J; junction bases unmatched: 10. Per the germline V gene, CDR1 is DFQATT and CDR2 is SNEGSKA (reference sequence). CDR3 sequence (DNA): TGCAGTGCTGGGGGCGGGAGGCGGTGGGATACGCAGTATTTT. Protein: CSAGGGRRWDTQYF.

The chain employs TRBV5-1 and TRBJ2-2; D is ambiguous. Germline V lookup: CDR1 SGHRS, CDR2 YFSETQ. Trimming stripped 5 bases from V and 0 bases from J, with 8 bases between. The length of the CDR3 is 14 residues. CDR3 residues: CASRFEPNTGELFF. Written as DNA, the CDR3 is TGCGCCAGCAGATTCGAACCGAACACCGGGGAGCTGTTTTTT.

This clonotype was seen a handful of times. This rearrangement joins TRBV12-3 or TRBV12-4 to TRBJ2-5; D might be TRBD2 (6 bases). The V gene lost 6 bases and the J gene lost 5 bases, with 22 bases spanning the gap. This CDR3 is built from 16 residues. CDR3 bases: TGTGCCAGCAGCCCCGGAATCGTAGCTGGGGGGGAGACCCAGTACTTC. Protein product: CASSPGIVAGGETQYF.

The rearrangement links TRBV15 to TRBJ2-5; D is uncertain. This CDR3 spans 14 amino acids. V lost 0 bases to trimming and J lost 7 bases, with 12 bases between them. Germline V CDR1 and CDR2: LNHNV, YYDKDF (reference sequence). The CDR3 loop is CATSRDQLIGTQYF. For the CDR3, the DNA is TGTGCCACCAGCAGAGATCAGCTAATCGGGACCCAGTACTTC.

In this sample, this clonotype turned up a few times. The chain links TRBV25-1 to TRBJ2-1; TRBD1 is a possible D gene (5 bases). The CDR3 length is 15 residues. The V gene lost 5 bases and the J gene lost 7 bases, with 18 bases spanning the gap. Germline V gene sequence: CDR1 MGHDK, CDR2 SYGVNS. CDR3 nucleotides: TGTGCCAGCAGTCTTTTCCAGGGTAGATGGAATGAGCAGTTCTTC. Amino acids: CASSLFQGRWNEQFF.

V is TRBV20-1 and J is TRBJ1-6; D not certain. CDR3 length equals 13 residues. CDR1 is DFQATT and CDR2 is SNEGSKA in the germline V gene (reference sequence). V dropped 4 bases and J dropped 7 bases, with 11 bases sitting between them. This CDR3 reads CSAIADGNSPLHF. The CDR3 nucleotides read TGCAGTGCTATCGCGGACGGGAATTCACCCCTCCACTTT.

The V call is TRBV6-5, the J call TRBJ1-4, with D tentatively TRBD1 (5 bases). Germline lookup yields CDR1 MNHEY and CDR2 SVGAGI. The CDR3 is 15 residues long. The germline V and J ends were trimmed by 2 bases and 7 bases, with 14 bases remaining between them. This CDR3 is CASSYGSLRGEKLFF. In DNA form, the CDR3 reads TGTGCCAGCAGTTACGGGAGCTTAAGGGGTGAAAAACTGTTTTTT.

CDR3: CASRFWVQETQYF. In DNA, the CDR3 is TGTGCCAGCAGATTCTGGGTCCAAGAGACCCAGTACTTC. This chain joins TRBV2 and TRBJ2-5; D unresolved. Trimming took 6 bases from V and 1 from J, leaving 9 bases between them. There are 13 residues in the CDR3. CDR1 is SNHLY and CDR2 is FYNNEI in the germline V gene.

In its sample, this clonotype was seen a few times. V and J are TRBV5-1 and TRBJ2-7, with D perhaps given as TRBD1 or TRBD2 (5 bases each). There are 15 residues in the CDR3. V gave up 0 bases and J gave up 7 bases, with 17 bases separating them. Germline CDR1 SGHRS, CDR2 YFSETQ. The CDR3 spells CASSLAPGPPWEQYF. In DNA, the CDR3 is TGCGCCAGCAGCTTGGCCCCGGGACCTCCTTGGGAGCAGTACTTC. Using reference TRBV5-1 and TRBJ2-7 for the parts outside the CDR3, the full variable domain is KAGVTQTPRYLIKTRGQQVTLSCSPISGHRSVSWYQQTPGQGLQFLFEYFSETQRNKGNFPGRFSGRQFSNSRSEMNVSTLELGDSALYLCASSLAPGPPWEQYFGPGTRLTVT.

This clonotype was found a few times. This chain connects TRBV6-5 to TRBJ1-6, with 9 bases fitting TRBD1. There are 15 residues in the CDR3. After removal of 0 bases from V and 8 bases from J, the junction contained 2 bases not matched to a gene. Germline V gene sequence: CDR1 MNHEY, CDR2 SVGAGI. In nucleotides, the CDR3 is TGTGCCAGCAGTTACTCCGGGACAGGGCATTCACCCCTCCACTTT. This translates into CASSYSGTGHSPLHF.

This chain links TRBV7-2 with TRBJ2-7; 7 nucleotides match TRBD1. Germline-derived CDR1 and CDR2 are SGHTA and FQGNSA. The CDR3 runs to 14 residues. J gave up 4 bases and V 4 bases, and 7 bases lay outside the gene matches. In DNA form, the CDR3 reads TGTGCCAGCAGCTCACAGGGGCTCGATTACGAGCAGTACTTC. It codes for CASSSQGLDYEQYF. Full variable domain (missing parts from reference TRBV7-2 and TRBJ2-7): GAGVSQSPSNKVTEKGKDVELRCDPISGHTALYWYRQSLGQGLEFLIYFQGNSAPDKSGLPSDRFSAERTGGSVSTLTIQRTQQEDSAVYLCASSSQGLDYEQYFGPGTRLTVT.

V is TRBV5-1 and J is TRBJ2-5; D unresolved. The V end lost 4 bases, the J end lost 3 bases, and 10 bases lay between the germline ends. CDR1 is SGHRS and CDR2 is YFSETQ in the germline V gene. This CDR3 spans 13 amino acids. In DNA, the CDR3 is TGCGCCAGCAGCACTGGACCGAAAGAGACCCAGTACTTC. It encodes CASSTGPKETQYF.

This clonotype was seen repeatedly, ten times or more. The genes are TRBV6-1 and TRBJ2-2; no clear D. This CDR3 spans 13 amino acids. V was clipped by 6 bases and J by 3 bases, with 8 bases between them. Germline-derived CDR1 and CDR2 are MNHNS and SASEGT. The CDR3 spells CASRSPHTGELFF. In nucleotides, the CDR3 is TGTGCCAGCAGGAGTCCTCACACCGGGGAGCTGTTTTTT.

In its sample, this clonotype was seen many times. The chain uses TRBV12-3 or TRBV12-4 and TRBJ1-1, with D possibly matching TRBD1 (6 bases). The CDR3 runs to 11 residues. The V end lost 2 bases, the J end lost 8 bases, and 6 bases lay between the germline ends. The CDR3 nucleotides are TGTGCCAGCAGTTTAAGGGGGGAAGCTTTCTTT. Its protein is CASSLRGEAFF.